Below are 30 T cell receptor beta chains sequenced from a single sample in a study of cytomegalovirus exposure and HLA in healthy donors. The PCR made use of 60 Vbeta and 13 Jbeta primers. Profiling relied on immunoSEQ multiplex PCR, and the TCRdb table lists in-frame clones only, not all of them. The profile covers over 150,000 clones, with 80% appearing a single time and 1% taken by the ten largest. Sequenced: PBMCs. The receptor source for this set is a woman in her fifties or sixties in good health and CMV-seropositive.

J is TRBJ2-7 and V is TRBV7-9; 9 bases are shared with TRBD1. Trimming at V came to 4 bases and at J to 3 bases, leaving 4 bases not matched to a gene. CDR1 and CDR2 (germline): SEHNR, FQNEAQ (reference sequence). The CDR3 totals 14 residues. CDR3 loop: CASSSPGQGYEQYF. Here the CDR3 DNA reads TGTGCCAGCAGCTCTCCGGGACAGGGCTACGAGCAGTACTTC.

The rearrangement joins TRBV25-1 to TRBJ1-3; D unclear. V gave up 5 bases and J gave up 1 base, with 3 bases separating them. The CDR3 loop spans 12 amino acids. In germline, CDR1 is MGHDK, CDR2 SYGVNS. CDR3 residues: CASSRSGNTIYF. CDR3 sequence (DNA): TGTGCCAGCAGTCGGTCTGGAAACACCATATATTTT.

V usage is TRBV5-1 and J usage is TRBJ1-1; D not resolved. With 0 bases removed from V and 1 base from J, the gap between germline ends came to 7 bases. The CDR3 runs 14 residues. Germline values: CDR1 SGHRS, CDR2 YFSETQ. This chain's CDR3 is CASSLVTSNTEAFF. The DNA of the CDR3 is TGCGCCAGCAGCTTGGTTACATCGAACACTGAAGCTTTCTTT.

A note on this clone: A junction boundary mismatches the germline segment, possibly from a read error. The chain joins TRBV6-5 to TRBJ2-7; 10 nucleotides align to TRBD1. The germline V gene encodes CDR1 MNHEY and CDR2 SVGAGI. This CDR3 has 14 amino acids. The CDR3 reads CASSYSDPGQGQVF. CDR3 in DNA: TGTGCCAGCAGTTATTCCGATCCGGGACAGGGGCAAGTCTTC.

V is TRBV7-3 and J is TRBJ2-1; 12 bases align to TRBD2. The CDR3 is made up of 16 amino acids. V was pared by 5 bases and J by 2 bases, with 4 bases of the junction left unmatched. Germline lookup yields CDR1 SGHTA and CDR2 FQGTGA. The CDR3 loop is CASSGPSGGAYNEQFF. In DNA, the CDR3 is TGTGCCAGCAGCGGACCTAGCGGGGGGGCCTACAATGAGCAGTTCTTC.

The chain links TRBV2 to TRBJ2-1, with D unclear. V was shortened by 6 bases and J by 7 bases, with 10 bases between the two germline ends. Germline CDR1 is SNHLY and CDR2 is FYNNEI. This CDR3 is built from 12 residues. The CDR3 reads CASSETSNEQFF. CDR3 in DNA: TGTGCCAGCAGCGAGACTTCAAATGAGCAGTTCTTC.

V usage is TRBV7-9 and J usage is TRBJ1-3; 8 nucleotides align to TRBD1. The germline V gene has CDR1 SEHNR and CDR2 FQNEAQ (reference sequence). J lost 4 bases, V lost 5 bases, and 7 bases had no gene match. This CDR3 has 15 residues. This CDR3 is CASSLSRDRGNTIYF. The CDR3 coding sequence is TGTGCCAGCAGCCTCTCCCGGGACAGGGGAAACACCATATATTTT.

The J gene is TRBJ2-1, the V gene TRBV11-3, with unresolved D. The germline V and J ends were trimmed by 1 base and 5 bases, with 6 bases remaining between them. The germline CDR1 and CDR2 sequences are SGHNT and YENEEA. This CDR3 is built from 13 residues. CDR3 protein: CASSLGPDNEQFF. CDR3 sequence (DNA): TGTGCCAGCAGCTTAGGGCCTGACAATGAGCAGTTCTTC.

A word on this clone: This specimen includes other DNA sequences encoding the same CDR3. The CDR3 region has the DNA TGTGCCAGCAGCCTCGCAGGGGGGCGCTCAGAGACCCAGTACTTC. Translation gives CASSLAGGRSETQYF. The chain joins TRBV7-2 to TRBJ2-5, with D perhaps TRBD1 (7 bases). Germline V gene lookup returns CDR1 SGHTA and CDR2 FQGNSA. V lost 5 bases to trimming and J lost 4 bases, with 17 bases between them. CDR3 length equals 15 residues.

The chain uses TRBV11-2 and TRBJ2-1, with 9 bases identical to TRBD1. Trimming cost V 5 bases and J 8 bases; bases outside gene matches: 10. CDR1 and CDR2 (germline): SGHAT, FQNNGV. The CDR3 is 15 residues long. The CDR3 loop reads CASSTRDRARDEQFF. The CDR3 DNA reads TGTGCCAGCAGCACCCGGGACAGGGCAAGGGATGAGCAGTTCTTC.

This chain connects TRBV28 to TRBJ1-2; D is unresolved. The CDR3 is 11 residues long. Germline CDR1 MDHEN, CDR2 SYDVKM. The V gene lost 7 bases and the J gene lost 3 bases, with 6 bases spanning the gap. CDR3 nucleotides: TGTGCCAGCAATATCTACTATGGCTACACCTTC. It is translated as CASNIYYGYTF.

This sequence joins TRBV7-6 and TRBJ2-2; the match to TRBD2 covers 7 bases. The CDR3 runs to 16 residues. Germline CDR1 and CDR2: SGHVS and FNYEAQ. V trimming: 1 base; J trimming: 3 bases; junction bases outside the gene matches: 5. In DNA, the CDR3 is TGTGCCAGCAGCTTAGAGGGGAGGGGCGACACCGGGGAGCTGTTTTTT. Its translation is CASSLEGRGDTGELFF.

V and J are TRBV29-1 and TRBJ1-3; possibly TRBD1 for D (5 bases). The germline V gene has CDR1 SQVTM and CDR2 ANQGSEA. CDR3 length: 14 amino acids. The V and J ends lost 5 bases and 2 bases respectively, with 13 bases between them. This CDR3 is CSVRRGAAGNTIYF. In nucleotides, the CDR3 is TGCAGCGTTCGGCGGGGCGCGGCTGGAAACACCATATATTTT.

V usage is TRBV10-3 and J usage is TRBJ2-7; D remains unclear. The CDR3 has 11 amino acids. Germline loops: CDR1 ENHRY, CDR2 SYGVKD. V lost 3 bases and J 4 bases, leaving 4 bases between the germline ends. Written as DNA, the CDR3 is TGTGCCATCAGTGACATGTACGAGCAGTACTTC. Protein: CAISDMYEQYF.

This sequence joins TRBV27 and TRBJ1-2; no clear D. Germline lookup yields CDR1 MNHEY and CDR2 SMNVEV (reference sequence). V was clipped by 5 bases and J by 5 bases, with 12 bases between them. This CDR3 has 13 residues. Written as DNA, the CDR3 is TGTGCCAGCAGTCTATATAGAGGGTATGGCTACACCTTC. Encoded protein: CASSLYRGYGYTF.

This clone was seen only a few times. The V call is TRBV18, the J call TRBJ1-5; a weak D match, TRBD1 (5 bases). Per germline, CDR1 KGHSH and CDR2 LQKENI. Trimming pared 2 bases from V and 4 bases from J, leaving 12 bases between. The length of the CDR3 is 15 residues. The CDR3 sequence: CASSPWGGMNQPQHF. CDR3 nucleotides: TGTGCCAGCTCACCATGGGGCGGGATGAATCAGCCCCAGCATTTT.

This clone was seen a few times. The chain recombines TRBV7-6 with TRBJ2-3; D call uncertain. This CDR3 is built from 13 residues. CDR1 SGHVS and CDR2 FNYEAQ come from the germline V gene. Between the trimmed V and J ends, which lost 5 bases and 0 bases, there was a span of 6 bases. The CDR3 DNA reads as TGTGCCAGCAGCCCTACTAGCACAGATACGCAGTATTTT. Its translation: CASSPTSTDTQYF.

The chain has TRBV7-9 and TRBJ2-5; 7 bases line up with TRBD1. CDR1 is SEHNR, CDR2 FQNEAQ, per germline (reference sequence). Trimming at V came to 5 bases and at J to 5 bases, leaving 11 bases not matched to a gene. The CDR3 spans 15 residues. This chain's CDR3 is CASSLPSTRGETQYF. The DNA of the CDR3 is TGTGCCAGCAGCCTGCCGTCTACCAGGGGGGAGACCCAGTACTTC.

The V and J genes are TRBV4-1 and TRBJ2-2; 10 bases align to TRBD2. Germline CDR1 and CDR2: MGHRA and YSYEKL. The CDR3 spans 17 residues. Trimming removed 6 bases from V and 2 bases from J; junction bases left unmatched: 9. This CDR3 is CASRQLLAGINTGELFF. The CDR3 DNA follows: TGCGCCAGCAGACAGTTACTAGCGGGGATTAACACCGGGGAGCTGTTTTTT.

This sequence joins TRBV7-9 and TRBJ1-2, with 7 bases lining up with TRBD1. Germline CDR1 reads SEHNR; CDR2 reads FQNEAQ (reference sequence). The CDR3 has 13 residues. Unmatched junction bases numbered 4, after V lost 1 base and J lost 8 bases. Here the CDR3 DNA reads TGTGCCAGCAGCTTAGGTGACAGGGCAGGCTACACCTTC. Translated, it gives CASSLGDRAGYTF. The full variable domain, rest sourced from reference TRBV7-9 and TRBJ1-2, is DTGVSQNPRHKITKRGQNVTFRCDPISEHNRLYWYRQTLGQGPEFLTYFQNEAQLEKSRLLSDRFSAERPKGSFSTLEIQRTEQGDSAMYLCASSLGDRAGYTFGSGTRLTVV.

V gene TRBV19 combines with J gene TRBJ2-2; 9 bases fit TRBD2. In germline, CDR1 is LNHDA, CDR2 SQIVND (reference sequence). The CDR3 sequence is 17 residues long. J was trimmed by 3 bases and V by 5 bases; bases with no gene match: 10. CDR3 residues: CASSSWKRGVHTGELFF. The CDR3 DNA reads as TGTGCCAGTAGTTCCTGGAAGCGGGGGGTCCACACCGGGGAGCTGTTTTTT.

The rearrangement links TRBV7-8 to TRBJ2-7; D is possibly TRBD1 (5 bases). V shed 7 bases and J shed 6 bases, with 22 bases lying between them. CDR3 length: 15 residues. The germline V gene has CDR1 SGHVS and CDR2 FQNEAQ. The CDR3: CASTQRQQGWGEQYF. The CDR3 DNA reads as TGTGCCAGCACCCAAAGGCAGCAGGGTTGGGGCGAGCAGTACTTC.

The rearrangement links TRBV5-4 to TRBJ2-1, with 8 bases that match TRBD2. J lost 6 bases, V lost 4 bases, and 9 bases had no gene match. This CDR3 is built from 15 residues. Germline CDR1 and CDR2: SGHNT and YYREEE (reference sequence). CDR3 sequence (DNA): TGTGCCAGCAGCACCGGGACTAGGCCCAGCAATGAGCAGTTCTTC. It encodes CASSTGTRPSNEQFF.

The CDR3 spells CASSPGTGGFSAEKLFF. The CDR3 nucleotides read TGTGCCAGTAGCCCCGGGACAGGGGGCTTCTCCGCCGAAAAACTGTTTTTT. The gene calls are TRBV19 and TRBJ1-4; 12 bases are shared with TRBD1. Germline V gene lookup returns CDR1 LNHDA and CDR2 SQIVND (reference sequence). The CDR3 length is 17 residues. V lost 6 bases and J lost 8; bases outside the gene matches: 13.

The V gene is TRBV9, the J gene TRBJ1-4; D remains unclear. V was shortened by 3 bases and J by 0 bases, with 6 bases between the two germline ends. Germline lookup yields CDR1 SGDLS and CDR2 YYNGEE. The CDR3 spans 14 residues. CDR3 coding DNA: TGTGCCAGCAGCGACACACCAACTAATGAAAAACTGTTTTTT. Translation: CASSDTPTNEKLFF.

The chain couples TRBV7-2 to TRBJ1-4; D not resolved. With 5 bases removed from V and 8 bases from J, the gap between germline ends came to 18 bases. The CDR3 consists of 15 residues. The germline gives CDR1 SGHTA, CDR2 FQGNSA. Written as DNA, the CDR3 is TGTGCCAGCAGCGAATGGTGGGGAGTTGGGGAAAAACTGTTTTTT. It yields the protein CASSEWWGVGEKLFF. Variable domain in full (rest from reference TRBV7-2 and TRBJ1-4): GAGVSQSPSNKVTEKGKDVELRCDPISGHTALYWYRQSLGQGLEFLIYFQGNSAPDKSGLPSDRFSAERTGGSVSTLTIQRTQQEDSAVYLCASSEWWGVGEKLFFGSGTQLSVL.

CDR3 residues: CASSFRGIAGGPTDTQYF. The CDR3 region has the DNA TGTGCCAGCAGCTTTAGAGGGATAGCGGGAGGGCCCACAGATACGCAGTATTTT. The gene calls are TRBV7-2 and TRBJ2-3, with TRBD2 matching 11 bases. Germline trimming cut 3 bases from V and 2 bases from J; bases unmatched to any gene: 10. This CDR3 spans 18 amino acids. The germline CDR1 and CDR2 sequences are SGHTA and FQGNSA.

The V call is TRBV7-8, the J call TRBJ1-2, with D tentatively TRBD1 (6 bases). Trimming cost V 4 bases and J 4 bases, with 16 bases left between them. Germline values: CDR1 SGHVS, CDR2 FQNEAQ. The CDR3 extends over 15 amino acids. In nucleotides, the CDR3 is TGTGCCAGCAGCTCCAACAGGGCAGGGTCCTATGGCTACACCTTC. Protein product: CASSSNRAGSYGYTF. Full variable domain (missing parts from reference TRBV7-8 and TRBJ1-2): GAGVSQSPRYKVAKRGQDVALRCDPISGHVSLFWYQQALGQGPEFLTYFQNEAQLDKSGLPSDRFFAERPEGSVSTLKIQRTQQEDSAVYLCASSSNRAGSYGYTFGSGTRLTVV.

DNA for the CDR3: TGCGCCAGCAGCGGGCGGACTAGCGGTCACAATGAGCAGTTCTTC. Its protein is CASSGRTSGHNEQFF. The chain joins TRBV4-1 to TRBJ2-1; 10 bases line up with TRBD2. Per germline, CDR1 MGHRA and CDR2 YSYEKL. CDR3 length: 15 amino acids. V trimming: 5 bases; J trimming: 5 bases; junction bases outside the gene matches: 6.

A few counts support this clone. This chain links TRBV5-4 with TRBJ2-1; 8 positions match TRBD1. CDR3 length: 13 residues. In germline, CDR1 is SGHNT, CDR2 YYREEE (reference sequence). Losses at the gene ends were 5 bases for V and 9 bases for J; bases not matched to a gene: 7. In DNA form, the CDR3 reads TGTGCCAGCAGGACAGGGGTATGGAGTGAGCAGTTCTTC. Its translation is CASRTGVWSEQFF.